This TCR beta chain stems from a study of control samples from healthy donors and cancer patients. The repertoire was sequenced with immunoSEQ multiplex PCR; TCRdb's copy has only in-frame clones and lacks some. The table has roughly 180,000 clones, 90% to 95% seen once. The CDR3 length is 14 residues. Germline CDR1 is SGHRS and CDR2 is YFSETQ. Trimming pared 0 bases from V and 2 bases from J, leaving 7 bases between. The receptor was derived from a woman aged 55-69 years in good health. The gene calls are TRBV5-1 and TRBJ2-3; D remains ambiguous. The sample comprised blood. The CDR3 is CASSLGGYTDTQYF. Written as DNA, the CDR3 is TGCGCCAGCAGCTTGGGGGGATACACAGATACGCAGTATTTT. The whole variable domain, remainder taken from reference TRBV5-1 and TRBJ2-3, is KAGVTQTPRYLIKTRGQQVTLSCSPISGHRSVSWYQQTPGQGLQFLFEYFSETQRNKGNFPGRFSGRQFSNSRSEMNVSTLELGDSALYLCASSLGGYTDTQYFGPGTRLTVL.